This T cell receptor (beta chain) was captured by sequencing in a study of Graves' ophthalmopathy and Graves' hyperthyroidism. About the study: There was a collection of peripheral blood at initial diagnosis, before any treatment. Study findings and constraints: The authors also found most expanded thyroid clonotypes above 0.001 frequency in blood.

Hyperthyroidism was considered stable when no ophthalmopathy appeared within 18 months of follow-up. Amplification from RNA transcripts yielded the TCR beta CDR3 regions. An initial RT-PCR round employing HTBI primers preceded a second-round multiplex PCR. TCRdb re-derived calls from the multiplex PCR reads in MiXCR, one entry per CDR3 protein. The table lists about 620,000 distinct CDR3 sequences, roughly 20% of them singletons. Of note for this clonotype: The antigen is not known. With a much larger clone just one base away, this may be a read error.

The sequence derives from a woman between 18 and 30 years old with stable Graves' hyperthyroidism. Some clones in this sample may be carry-over from other donors' samples. Source material: peripheral blood.

The CDR3 DNA reads TGTGCCACTCGCGTGGGGGCTTCCTACGAGCAGTACTTC. It translates to CATRVGASYEQYF. V usage is TRBV7-2 and J usage is TRBJ2-7; D might be TRBD1 (6 bases). CDR1 and CDR2 (germline): SGHTA, FQGNSA. This CDR3 comprises 13 residues. V was trimmed by 10 bases and J by 1 base, leaving 14 bases between them.